This is a list of T cell receptor beta chains from one sample in a study of CD8+ T cells in alopecia areata. Libraries were prepared by immunoSEQ multiplex PCR; TCRdb keeps only in-frame clonotypes and omits some of them. The table lists about 94,000 clones, around three quarters of them singletons. The sequencing here drew on CD8+ T cells sorted from blood, taken at week 44, from a patient treated with tofacitinib. The receptors were gathered from a human donor with alopecia areata. The CDR3 runs from the conserved cysteine through the conserved F or W. A D gene is named only where the DNA matches it firmly. Expanded clones are given a class, and other clones once, few, many or no size at all.

-	-	TRBV7-8	14	TRBJ1-5	CASSLGGRGQPQHF	TGTGCCAGCAGCTTAGGGGGGAGGGGTCAGCCCCAGCATTTT
-	-	TRBV9	13	TRBJ2-2	CASSVKGPGELFF	TGTGCCAGCAGCGTGAAAGGGCCCGGGGAGCTGTTTTTT
-	-	TRBV28	14	TRBJ1-2	CASIPRPAGVGYTF	TGTGCCAGCATCCCCCGACCGGCAGGGGTCGGCTACACCTTC
-	-	TRBV30	13	TRBJ2-2	CAWSITSAGELFF	TGTGCCTGGAGCATCACAAGTGCCGGGGAGCTGTTTTTT
few	TRBD1	TRBV4-3	14	TRBJ1-1	CASSPRDSNTEAFF	TGCGCCAGCAGCCCCCGGGACAGCAACACTGAAGCTTTCTTT
-	-	TRBV7-9	14	TRBJ2-7	CASSLVAGVREQYF	TGTGCCAGCAGCTTAGTTGCAGGGGTAAGGGAGCAGTACTTC
-	-	TRBV15	16	TRBJ2-6	CATSNGTVSGANVLTF	TGTGCCACCAGCAACGGGACCGTCTCTGGGGCCAACGTCCTGACTTTC
-	-	TRBV4-1	15	TRBJ2-7	CASSQGGNLRGEQYF	TGCGCCAGCAGCCAAGGAGGAAATCTAAGGGGCGAGCAGTACTTC
-	-	TRBV30	11	TRBJ2-7	CAWSRGYEQYF	TGTGCCTGGAGCCGGGGCTACGAGCAGTACTTC
-	-	TRBV27	13	TRBJ2-7	CASSYRASYEQYF	TGTGCCAGCAGTTACAGGGCCTCCTACGAGCAGTACTTC
-	-	TRBV5-1	16	TRBJ2-2	CASSLRAAENTGELFF	TGCGCCAGCAGCTTGAGGGCAGCGGAGAACACCGGGGAGCTGTTTTTT
-	-	TRBV4-3	15	TRBJ1-5	CASSQDSGSNQPQHF	TGCGCCAGCAGCCAAGATTCTGGTAGCAATCAGCCCCAGCATTTT
-	-	TRBV11-2	16	TRBJ2-5	CASSSPTREETETQYF	TGTGCCAGCAGCTCGCCCACTAGGGAAGAGACGGAGACCCAGTACTTC
few	-	TRBV29-1	13	TRBJ2-7	CSVEDVETYEQYF	TGCAGCGTTGAAGATGTGGAGACCTACGAGCAGTACTTC
few	-	TRBV6-5	13	TRBJ2-1	CASSYAHMGEQFF	TGTGCCAGCAGTTACGCCCACATGGGGGAGCAGTTCTTC
-	-	TRBV6-5	12	TRBJ1-1	CASSREGLEAFF	TGTGCCAGCTCCCGGGAGGGCCTTGAAGCTTTCTTT
-	-	TRBV9	16	TRBJ1-3	CASSPGPEISGNTIYF	TGTGCCAGCAGCCCAGGACCGGAAATCTCTGGAAACACCATATATTTT
-	-	TRBV30	12	TRBJ2-1	CAWSAGGWEQFF	TGTGCCTGGAGTGCTGGGGGTTGGGAGCAGTTCTTC
-	-	TRBV4-1	15	TRBJ1-2	CASSQAAGSVDGYTF	TGCGCCAGCAGCCAAGCGGCAGGGAGTGTTGATGGCTACACCTTC
-	-	TRBV29-1	12	TRBJ1-1	CSVLVPSGEAFF	TGCAGCGTCTTAGTCCCCTCAGGGGAAGCTTTCTTT
once	-	TRBV25-1	12	TRBJ1-2	CASLGGGYGYTF	TGTGCCAGCCTTGGGGGTGGATATGGCTACACCTTC
-	-	TRBV19	13	TRBJ2-7	CASSPRDGYEQYF	TGTGCCAGTAGTCCCAGGGACGGCTACGAGCAGTACTTC
-	TRBD2	TRBV5-4	16	TRBJ2-3	CASSLATSGGTDTQYF	TGTGCCAGCAGCCTGGCGACTAGCGGGGGCACAGATACGCAGTATTTT
-	TRBD1	TRBV5-1	15	TRBJ2-7	CASSLGQGISYEQYF	TGCGCCAGCAGCTTGGGACAGGGGATCTCCTACGAGCAGTACTTC
-	TRBD2	TRBV27	18	TRBJ2-7	CASHGHPFGRGSTYEQYF	TGTGCCAGCCACGGACACCCCTTCGGGAGGGGGAGCACCTACGAGCAGTACTTC
-	-	TRBV5-1	15	TRBJ1-5	CASSPLPNSNQPQHF	TGCGCCAGCAGCCCCCTCCCGAACAGCAATCAGCCCCAGCATTTT
-	-	TRBV28	14	TRBJ1-5	CASSRQVSNQPQHF	TGTGCCAGCAGTCGACAGGTTAGCAATCAGCCCCAGCATTTT
-	-	TRBV7-9	15	TRBJ2-3	CASSLIAGSTDTQYF	TGTGCCAGCAGCTTAATTGCGGGGAGCACAGATACGCAGTATTTT
-	TRBD1	TRBV7-9	15	TRBJ1-1	CASRRQGGRNTEAFF	TGTGCCAGCAGACGCCAGGGGGGCAGGAACACTGAAGCTTTCTTT
-	-	TRBV4-3	15	TRBJ2-7	CASSQEEGSSYEQYF	TGCGCCAGCAGCCAAGAGGAGGGCAGCTCCTACGAGCAGTACTTC
once	-	TRBV11-2	10	TRBJ1-1	CASSGTEAFF	TGTGCCAGCAGCGGGACTGAAGCTTTCTTT
-	-	TRBV7-2	15	TRBJ1-1	CASSLARGGTGEAFF	TGTGCCAGCAGCTTAGCGCGTGGAGGAACAGGTGAAGCTTTCTTT
-	TRBD1	TRBV6-1	15	TRBJ1-2	CASRSGTANNYGYTF	TGTGCCAGCCGATCAGGGACAGCTAATAACTATGGCTACACCTTC
-	TRBD1	TRBV14	15	TRBJ2-7	CASSQDWDSNFEQYF	TGTGCCAGCAGCCAAGATTGGGACAGCAACTTCGAGCAGTACTTC
-	-	TRBV5-1	16	TRBJ2-1	CASSQSRDTGYNEQFF	TGCGCCAGCAGCCAGTCCCGGGACACCGGGTACAATGAGCAGTTCTTC
once	-	TRBV13	12	TRBJ2-1	CASSLADNEQFF	TGTGCCAGCAGCTTAGCGGATAATGAGCAGTTCTTC
few	TRBD2	TRBV5-6	12	TRBJ2-1	CASSLGGGYQFF	TGTGCCAGCAGCTTGGGCGGGGGGTATCAGTTCTTC